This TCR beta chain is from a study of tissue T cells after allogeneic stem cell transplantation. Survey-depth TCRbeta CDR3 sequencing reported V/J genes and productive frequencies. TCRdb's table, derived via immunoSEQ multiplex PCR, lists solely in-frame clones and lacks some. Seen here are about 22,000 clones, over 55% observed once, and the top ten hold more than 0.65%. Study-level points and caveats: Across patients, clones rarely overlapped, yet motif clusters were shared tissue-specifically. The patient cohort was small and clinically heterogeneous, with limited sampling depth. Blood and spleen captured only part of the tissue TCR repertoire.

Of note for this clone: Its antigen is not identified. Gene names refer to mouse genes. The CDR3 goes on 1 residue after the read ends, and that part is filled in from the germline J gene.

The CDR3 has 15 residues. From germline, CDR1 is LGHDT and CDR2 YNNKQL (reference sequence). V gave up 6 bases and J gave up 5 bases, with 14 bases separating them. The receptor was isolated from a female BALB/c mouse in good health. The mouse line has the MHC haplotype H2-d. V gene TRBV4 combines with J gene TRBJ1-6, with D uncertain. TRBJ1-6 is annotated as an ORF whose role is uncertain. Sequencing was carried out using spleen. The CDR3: CASSQGAGNNSPLYF. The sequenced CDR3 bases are TGTGCCAGCAGTCAAGGAGCGGGGAATAATTCGCCCCTCTAC.